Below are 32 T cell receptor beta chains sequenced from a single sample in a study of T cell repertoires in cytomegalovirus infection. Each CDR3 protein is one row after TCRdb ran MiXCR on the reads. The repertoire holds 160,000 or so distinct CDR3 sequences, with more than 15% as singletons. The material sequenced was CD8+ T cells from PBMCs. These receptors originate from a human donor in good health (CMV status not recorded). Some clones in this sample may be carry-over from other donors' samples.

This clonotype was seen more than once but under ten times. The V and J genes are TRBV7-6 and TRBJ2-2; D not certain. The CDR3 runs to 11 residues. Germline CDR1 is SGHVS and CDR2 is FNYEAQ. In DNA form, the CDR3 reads TGTGGAGTAGAGAACACCGGGGAGCTGTTTTTT. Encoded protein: CGVENTGELFF.

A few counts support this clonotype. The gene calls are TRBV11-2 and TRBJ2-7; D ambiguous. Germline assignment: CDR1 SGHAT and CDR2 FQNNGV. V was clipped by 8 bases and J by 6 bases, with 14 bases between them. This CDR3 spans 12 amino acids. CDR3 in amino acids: CASSPFRSEQYF. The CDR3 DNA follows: TGTGCCAGCTCGCCCTTTAGGTCCGAGCAGTACTTC.

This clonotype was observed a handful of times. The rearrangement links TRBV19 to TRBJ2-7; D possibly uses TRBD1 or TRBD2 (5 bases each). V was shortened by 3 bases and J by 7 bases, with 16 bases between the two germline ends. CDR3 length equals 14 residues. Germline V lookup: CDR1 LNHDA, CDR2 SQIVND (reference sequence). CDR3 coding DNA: TGTGCCAGTAGTATTACCGGGGCCAGAGATGAGCAGTACTTC. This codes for CASSITGARDEQYF.

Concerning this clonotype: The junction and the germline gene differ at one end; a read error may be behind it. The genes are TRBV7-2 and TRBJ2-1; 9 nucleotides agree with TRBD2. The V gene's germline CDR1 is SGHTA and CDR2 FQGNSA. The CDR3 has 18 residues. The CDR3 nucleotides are TGTGCCAGCAGCCTAGCCGGAAAGTTCGGACTAGCGTTAAATGAGCAGTTCTTC. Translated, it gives CASSLAGKFGLALNEQFF.

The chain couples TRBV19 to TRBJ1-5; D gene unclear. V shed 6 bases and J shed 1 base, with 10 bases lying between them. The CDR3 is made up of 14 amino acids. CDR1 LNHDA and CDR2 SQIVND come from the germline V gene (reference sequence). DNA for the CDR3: TGTGCCAGTAGCACTGTAGGGAGCAATCAGCCCCAGCATTTT. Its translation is CASSTVGSNQPQHF.

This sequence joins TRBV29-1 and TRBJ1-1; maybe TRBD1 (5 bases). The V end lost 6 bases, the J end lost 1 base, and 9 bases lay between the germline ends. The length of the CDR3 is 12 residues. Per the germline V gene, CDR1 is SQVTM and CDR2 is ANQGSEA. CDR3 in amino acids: CSVVGGNTEAFF. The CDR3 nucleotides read TGCAGCGTGGTGGGGGGGAACACTGAAGCTTTCTTT.

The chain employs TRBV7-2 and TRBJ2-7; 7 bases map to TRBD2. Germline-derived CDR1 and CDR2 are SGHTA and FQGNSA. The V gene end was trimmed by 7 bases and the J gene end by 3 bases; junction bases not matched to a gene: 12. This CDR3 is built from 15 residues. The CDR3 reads CASTSSGGKVYEQYF. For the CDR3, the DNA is TGTGCCAGCACCTCGTCGGGGGGAAAGGTCTACGAGCAGTACTTC.

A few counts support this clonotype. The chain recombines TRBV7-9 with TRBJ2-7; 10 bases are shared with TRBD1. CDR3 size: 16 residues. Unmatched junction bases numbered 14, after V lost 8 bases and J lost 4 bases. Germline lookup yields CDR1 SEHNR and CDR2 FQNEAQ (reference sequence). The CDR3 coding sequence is TGTGCCAGCGGACGGGAGAGGGACAGGGGATATTACGAGCAGTACTTC. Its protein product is CASGRERDRGYYEQYF.

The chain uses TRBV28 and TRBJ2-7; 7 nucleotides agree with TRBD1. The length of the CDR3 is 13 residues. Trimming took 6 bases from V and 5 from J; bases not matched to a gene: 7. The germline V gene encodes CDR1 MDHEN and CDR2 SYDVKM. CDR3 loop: CASSPDTGDEQYF. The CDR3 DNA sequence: TGTGCCAGCAGCCCGGATACAGGGGACGAGCAGTACTTC.

The CDR3 spells CSASFKENTEAFF. The CDR3 bases are TGCAGTGCTAGCTTTAAGGAGAACACTGAAGCTTTCTTT. The chain has TRBV20-1 and TRBJ1-1; the D is unclear. Germline values: CDR1 DFQATT, CDR2 SNEGSKA (reference sequence). CDR3 length: 13 amino acids. Trimming left V 3 bases short and J 1 base short, with 9 bases between.

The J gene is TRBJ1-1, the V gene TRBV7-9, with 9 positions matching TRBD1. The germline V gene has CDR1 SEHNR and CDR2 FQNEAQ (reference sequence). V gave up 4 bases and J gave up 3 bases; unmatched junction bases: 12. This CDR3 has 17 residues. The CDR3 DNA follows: TGTGCCAGCAGCTCGCCCCGGGACAGGGCCTTGGACACTGAAGCTTTCTTT. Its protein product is CASSSPRDRALDTEAFF.

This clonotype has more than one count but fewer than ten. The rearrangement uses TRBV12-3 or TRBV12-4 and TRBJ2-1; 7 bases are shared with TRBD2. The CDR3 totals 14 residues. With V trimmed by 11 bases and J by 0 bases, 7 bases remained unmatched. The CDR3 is CASIAGASYNEQFF. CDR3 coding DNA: TGTGCCTCCATTGCGGGAGCCTCCTACAATGAGCAGTTCTTC.

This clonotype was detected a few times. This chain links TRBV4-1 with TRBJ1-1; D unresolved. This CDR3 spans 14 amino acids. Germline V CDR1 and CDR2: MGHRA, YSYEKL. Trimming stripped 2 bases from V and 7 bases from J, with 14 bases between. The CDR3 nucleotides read TGCGCCAGCAGCCAAACTTATTATTCGGATGAAGCTTTCTTT. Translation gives CASSQTYYSDEAFF.

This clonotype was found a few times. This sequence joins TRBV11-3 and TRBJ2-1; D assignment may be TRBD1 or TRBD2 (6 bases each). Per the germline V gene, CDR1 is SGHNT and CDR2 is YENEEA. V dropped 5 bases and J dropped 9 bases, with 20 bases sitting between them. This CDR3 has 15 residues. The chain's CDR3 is CASSQKGGSGTEQFF. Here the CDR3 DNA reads TGTGCCAGCAGCCAGAAGGGGGGTAGTGGGACTGAGCAGTTCTTC.

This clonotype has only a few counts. CDR3 loop: CASSITLLYNEQFF. In DNA, the CDR3 is TGTGCCAGCAGTATAACCTTACTCTACAATGAGCAGTTCTTC. The rearrangement uses TRBV2 and TRBJ2-1, with no clear D. The CDR3 consists of 14 residues. From germline, CDR1 is SNHLY and CDR2 FYNNEI. With 5 bases removed from V and 3 bases from J, the gap between germline ends came to 11 bases.

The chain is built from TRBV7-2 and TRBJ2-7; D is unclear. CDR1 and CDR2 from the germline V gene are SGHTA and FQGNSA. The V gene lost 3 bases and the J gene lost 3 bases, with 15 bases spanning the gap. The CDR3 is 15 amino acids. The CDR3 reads CASSFREARNYEQYF. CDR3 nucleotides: TGTGCCAGCAGCTTCCGAGAAGCGCGAAACTACGAGCAGTACTTC.

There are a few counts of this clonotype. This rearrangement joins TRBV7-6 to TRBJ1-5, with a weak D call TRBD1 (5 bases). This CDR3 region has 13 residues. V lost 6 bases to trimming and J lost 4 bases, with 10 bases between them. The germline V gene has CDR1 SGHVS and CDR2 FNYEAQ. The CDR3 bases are TGTGCCAGCAGTACGGGGCTTAATCAGCCCCAGCATTTT. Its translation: CASSTGLNQPQHF.

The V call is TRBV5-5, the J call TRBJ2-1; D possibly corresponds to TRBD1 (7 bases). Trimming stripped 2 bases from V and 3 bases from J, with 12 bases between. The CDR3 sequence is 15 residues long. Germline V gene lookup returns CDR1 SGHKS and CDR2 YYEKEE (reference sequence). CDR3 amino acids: CASSLRQGGYNEQFF. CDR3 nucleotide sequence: TGTGCCAGCAGCTTAAGGCAGGGGGGCTACAATGAGCAGTTCTTC.

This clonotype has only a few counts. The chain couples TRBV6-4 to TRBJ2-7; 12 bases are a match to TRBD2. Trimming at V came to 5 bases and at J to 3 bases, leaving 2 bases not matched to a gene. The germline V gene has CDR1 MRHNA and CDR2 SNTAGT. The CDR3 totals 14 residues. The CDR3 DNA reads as TGTGCCAGCAGTCAGACTAGCGGGGGCTACGAGCAGTACTTC. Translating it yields CASSQTSGGYEQYF.

The CDR3 bases are TGTGCCAGTAGTACGACTAGCGGAGATTACAATGAGCAGTTCTTC. Encoded protein: CASSTTSGDYNEQFF. This chain uses TRBV19 with TRBJ2-1; 9 bases are a match to TRBD2. This CDR3 is 15 amino acids long. J was trimmed by 4 bases and V by 4 bases; bases with no gene match: 5. Per the germline V gene, CDR1 is LNHDA and CDR2 is SQIVND (reference sequence). The entire variable domain, with the rest obtained from reference TRBV19 and TRBJ2-1, is as follows: DGGITQSPKYLFRKEGQNVTLSCEQNLNHDAMYWYRQDPGQGLRLIYYSQIVNDFQKGDIAEGYSVSREKKESFPLTVTSAQKNPTAFYLCASSTTSGDYNEQFFGPGTRLTVL.

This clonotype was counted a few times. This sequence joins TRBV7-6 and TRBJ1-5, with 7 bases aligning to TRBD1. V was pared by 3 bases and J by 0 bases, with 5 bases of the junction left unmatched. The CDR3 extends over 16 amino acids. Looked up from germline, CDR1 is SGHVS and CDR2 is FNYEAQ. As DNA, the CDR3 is TGTGCCAGCAGCTTGGGCAGGGGGTATAGCAATCAGCCCCAGCATTTT. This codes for CASSLGRGYSNQPQHF.

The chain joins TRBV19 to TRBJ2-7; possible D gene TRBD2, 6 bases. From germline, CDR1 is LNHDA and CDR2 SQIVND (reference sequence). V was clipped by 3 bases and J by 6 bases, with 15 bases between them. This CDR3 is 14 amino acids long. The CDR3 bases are TGTGCCAGTAGTATCGGGCCGGCGGGAAGCGAGCAGTACTTC. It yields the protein CASSIGPAGSEQYF.

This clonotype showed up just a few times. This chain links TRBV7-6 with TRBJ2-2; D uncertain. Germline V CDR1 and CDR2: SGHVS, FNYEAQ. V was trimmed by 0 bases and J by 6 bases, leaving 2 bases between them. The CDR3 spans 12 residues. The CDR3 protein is CASSLAAGELFF. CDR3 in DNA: TGTGCCAGCAGCTTAGCTGCCGGGGAGCTGTTTTTT.

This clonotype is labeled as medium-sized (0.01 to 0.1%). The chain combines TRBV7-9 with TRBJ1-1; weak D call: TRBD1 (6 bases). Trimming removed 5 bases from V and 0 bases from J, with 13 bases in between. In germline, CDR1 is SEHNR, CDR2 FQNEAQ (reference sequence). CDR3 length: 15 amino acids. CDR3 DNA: TGTGCCAGCAGCCTGGACAGACACATGAACACTGAAGCTTTCTTT. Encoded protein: CASSLDRHMNTEAFF.

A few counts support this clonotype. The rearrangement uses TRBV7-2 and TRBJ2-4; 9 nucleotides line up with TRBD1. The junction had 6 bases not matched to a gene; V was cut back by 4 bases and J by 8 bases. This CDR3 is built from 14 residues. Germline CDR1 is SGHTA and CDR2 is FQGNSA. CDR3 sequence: CASSSIQGADIQYF. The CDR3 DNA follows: TGTGCCAGCAGCTCAATACAGGGGGCGGACATTCAGTACTTC.

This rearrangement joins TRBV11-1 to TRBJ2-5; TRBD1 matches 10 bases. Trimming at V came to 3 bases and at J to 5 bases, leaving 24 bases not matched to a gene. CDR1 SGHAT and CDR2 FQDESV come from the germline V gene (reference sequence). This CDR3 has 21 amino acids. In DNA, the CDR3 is TGTGCCAGCAGCTTCCGGCCGGGACAGGGGTGGCGGGAGGCACCGAGGGAGACCCAGTACTTC. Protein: CASSFRPGQGWREAPRETQYF. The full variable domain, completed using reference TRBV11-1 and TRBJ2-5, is EAEVAQSPRYKITEKSQAVAFWCDPISGHATLYWYRQILGQGPELLVQFQDESVVDDSQLPKDRFSAERLKGVDSTLKIQPAELGDSAMYLCASSFRPGQGWREAPRETQYFGPGTRLLVL.

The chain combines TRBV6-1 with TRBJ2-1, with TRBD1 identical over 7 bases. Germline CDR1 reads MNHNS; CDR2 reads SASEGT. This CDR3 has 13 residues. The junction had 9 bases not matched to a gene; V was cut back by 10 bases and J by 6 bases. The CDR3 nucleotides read TGTGCCACCCAGACAGGGAATGTCAATGAGCAGTTCTTC. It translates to CATQTGNVNEQFF.

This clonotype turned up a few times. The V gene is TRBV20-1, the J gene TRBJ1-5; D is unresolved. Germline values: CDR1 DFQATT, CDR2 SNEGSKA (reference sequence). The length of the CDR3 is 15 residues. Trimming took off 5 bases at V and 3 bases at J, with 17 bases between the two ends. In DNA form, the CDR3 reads TGCAGTGCTGGCCCCCCACGGGGTAACAATCAGCCCCAGCATTTT. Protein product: CSAGPPRGNNQPQHF.

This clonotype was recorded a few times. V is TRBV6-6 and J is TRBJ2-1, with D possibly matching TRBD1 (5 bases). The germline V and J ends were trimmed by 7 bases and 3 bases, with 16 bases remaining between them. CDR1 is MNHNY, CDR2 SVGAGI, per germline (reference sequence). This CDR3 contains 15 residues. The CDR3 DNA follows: TGTGCCAGCACCAAGCCAGGGCCCATCTACAATGAGCAGTTCTTC. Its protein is CASTKPGPIYNEQFF.

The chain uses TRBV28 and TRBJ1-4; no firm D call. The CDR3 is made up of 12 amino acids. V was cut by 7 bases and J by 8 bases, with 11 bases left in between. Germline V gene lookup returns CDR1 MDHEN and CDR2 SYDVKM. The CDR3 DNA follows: TGTGCCAGCAAACCCCGGGCCGAAAAACTGTTTTTT. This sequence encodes CASKPRAEKLFF. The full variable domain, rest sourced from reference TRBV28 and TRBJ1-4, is DVKVTQSSRYLVKRTGEKVFLECVQDMDHENMFWYRQDPGLGLRLIYFSYDVKMKEKGDIPEGYSVSREKKERFSLILESASTNQTSMYLCASKPRAEKLFFGSGTQLSVL.

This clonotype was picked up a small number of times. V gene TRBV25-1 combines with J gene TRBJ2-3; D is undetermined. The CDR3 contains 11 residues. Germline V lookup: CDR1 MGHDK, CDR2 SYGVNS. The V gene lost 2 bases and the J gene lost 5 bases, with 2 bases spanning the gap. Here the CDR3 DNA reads TGTGCCAGCAGTGAAGGAGATACGCAGTATTTT. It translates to CASSEGDTQYF. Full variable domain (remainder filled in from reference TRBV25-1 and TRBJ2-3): EADIYQTPRYLVIGTGKKITLECSQTMGHDKMYWYQQDPGMELHLIHYSYGVNSTEKGDLSSESTVSRIRTEHFPLTLESARPSHTSQYLCASSEGDTQYFGPGTRLTVL.

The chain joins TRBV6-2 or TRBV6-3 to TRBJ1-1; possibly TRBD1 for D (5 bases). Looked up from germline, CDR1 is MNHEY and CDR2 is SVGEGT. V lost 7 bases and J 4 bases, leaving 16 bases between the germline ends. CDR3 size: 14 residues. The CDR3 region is CASIGRGVSTEAFF. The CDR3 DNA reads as TGTGCCAGCATCGGACGAGGGGTTTCCACTGAAGCTTTCTTT.